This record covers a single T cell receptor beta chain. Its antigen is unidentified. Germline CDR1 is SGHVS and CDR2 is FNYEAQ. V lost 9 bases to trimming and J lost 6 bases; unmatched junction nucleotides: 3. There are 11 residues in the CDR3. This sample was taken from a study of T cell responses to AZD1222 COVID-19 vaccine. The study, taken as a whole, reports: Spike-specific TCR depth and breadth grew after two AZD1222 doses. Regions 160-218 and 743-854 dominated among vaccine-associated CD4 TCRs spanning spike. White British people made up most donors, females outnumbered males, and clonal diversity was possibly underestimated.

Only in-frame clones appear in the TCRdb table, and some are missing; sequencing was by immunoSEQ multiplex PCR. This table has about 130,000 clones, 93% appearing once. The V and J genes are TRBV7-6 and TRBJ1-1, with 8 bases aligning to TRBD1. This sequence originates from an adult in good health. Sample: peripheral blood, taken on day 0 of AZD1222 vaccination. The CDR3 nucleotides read TGTGCCAGGACAGGGGTCTCTGAAGCTTTCTTT. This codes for CARTGVSEAFF.